A selection of T cell receptor beta chains follows, all from one sample in a study of shared clonotypes between healthy human individuals. Assay: immunoSEQ multiplex PCR; the TCRdb copy retains only in-frame clones and omits some. The repertoire holds approximately 2,200,000 clones, with 93% as singletons. The source material was naive CD8+ T cells from PBMCs. All receptors derive from a man between 18 and 29 years old in good health. Some clones in this sample may be carry-over from other donors' samples. Each CDR3 is given with its conserved first and last residue. The order of the fields is D gene, CDR3 length, clone size, V gene, J gene, CDR3 protein, CDR3 DNA. D genes are given only for firm matches. A row's size may be missing; if present it is once, few, many or a size class.

-	17	-	TRBV19	TRBJ2-6	CASSAAGQSSGANVLTF	TGTGCCAGTAGTGCGGCGGGGCAAAGCTCTGGGGCCAACGTCCTGACTTTC
-	14	-	TRBV6-1	TRBJ2-3	CASSDGGRTDTQYF	TGTGCCAGCAGTGACGGGGGCAGGACAGATACGCAGTATTTT
-	12	-	TRBV29-1	TRBJ2-2	CSAADPPGELFF	TGCAGCGCCGCGGACCCCCCCGGGGAGCTGTTTTTT
TRBD1	15	-	TRBV18	TRBJ2-1	CASSPDRGRTGAQFF	TGTGCCAGCTCACCAGACAGGGGGCGGACAGGGGCGCAGTTCTTC
-	12	-	TRBV30	TRBJ1-2	CAWSLGGYGYTF	TGTGCCTGGAGTTTAGGCGGCTATGGCTACACCTTC
TRBD2	16	-	TRBV28	TRBJ2-1	CASSLSLAGGPNEQFF	TGTGCCAGCAGTTTATCCTTAGCGGGAGGGCCCAATGAGCAGTTCTTC
-	13	-	TRBV7-8	TRBJ2-2	CASGPANTGELFF	TGTGCCAGCGGACCAGCGAACACCGGGGAGCTGTTTTTT
-	14	-	TRBV28	TRBJ2-7	CASSFQAIGGEQYF	TGTGCCAGCAGTTTTCAGGCCATCGGAGGAGAGCAGTACTTC
-	15	-	TRBV5-4	TRBJ2-5	CASSWEGGPLGTQYF	TGTGCCAGCAGTTGGGAAGGGGGGCCTCTTGGGACCCAGTACTTC
-	15	once	TRBV4-3	TRBJ2-3	CASGTLLGGTDTQYF	TGCGCCAGCGGTACCCTGCTTGGAGGCACAGATACGCAGTATTTT
TRBD2	15	-	TRBV27	TRBJ2-1	CASSPQRDPYNEQFF	TGTGCCAGCAGTCCCCAGCGGGACCCCTACAATGAGCAGTTCTTC
TRBD1	19	-	TRBV7-2	TRBJ1-1	CASARLAGRGLMRDTEAFF	TGTGCCAGCGCACGTTTAGCGGGCAGGGGGCTGATGAGGGACACTGAAGCTTTCTTT
-	12	-	TRBV7-9	TRBJ2-7	CASSPGGYEQYF	TGTGCCAGCAGCCCTGGGGGCTACGAGCAGTACTTC
-	15	-	TRBV27	TRBJ1-4	CASSPYRVGEEKLFF	TGTGCCAGCAGTCCATACAGGGTGGGAGAGGAAAAACTGTTTTTT
TRBD1	15	few	TRBV23-1	TRBJ2-1	CATYLPTGVCNEQFF	TGCGCCACCTATCTTCCCACAGGGGTATGCAATGAGCAGTTCTTC
-	12	-	TRBV5-6	TRBJ2-7	CASSLGQYEQYF	TGTGCCAGCAGCTTGGGACAGTACGAGCAGTACTTC
TRBD2	14	-	TRBV19	TRBJ2-1	CASRLIAGSNEQFF	TGTGCCAGTCGACTGATAGCGGGCAGCAATGAGCAGTTCTTC
-	12	-	TRBV6-6	TRBJ2-1	CASSYSFGEQFF	TGTGCCAGCAGTTACTCGTTTGGTGAGCAGTTCTTC
-	14	-	TRBV6-5	TRBJ1-2	CASSSTLKGYGYTF	TGTGCCAGCAGCTCCACATTAAAGGGCTATGGCTACACCTTC
-	14	-	TRBV28	TRBJ2-3	CASSLGEWADTQYF	TGTGCCAGCAGTTTGGGGGAATGGGCAGATACGCAGTATTTT
-	16	-	TRBV6-1	TRBJ2-5	CASSERQAGVDETQYF	TGTGCCAGCAGTGAAAGGCAGGCCGGCGTGGACGAGACCCAGTACTTC
TRBD2	16	-	TRBV7-9	TRBJ2-1	CASSSGTPRKYNEQFF	TGTGCCAGCAGCAGCGGGACCCCAAGAAAGTACAATGAGCAGTTCTTC
-	13	-	TRBV6-5	TRBJ2-7	CASSYAGVYEQYF	TGTGCCAGCAGTTACGCAGGGGTCTACGAGCAGTACTTC
TRBD1	14	-	TRBV19	TRBJ2-7	CASKPDRDNYEQYF	TGTGCCAGTAAACCGGACAGGGATAACTACGAGCAGTACTTC
TRBD2	15	-	TRBV11-2	TRBJ2-1	CASSPLAGGRDEQFF	TGTGCCAGCAGCCCGCTAGCGGGAGGTAGAGATGAGCAGTTCTTC
-	14	-	TRBV10-2	TRBJ2-1	CASRGRDFGNEQFF	TGCGCCAGCAGGGGTCGGGACTTTGGAAATGAGCAGTTCTTC
TRBD2	13	-	TRBV6-6	TRBJ2-1	CASRAGDWNEQFF	TGTGCCAGCAGAGCGGGAGACTGGAATGAGCAGTTCTTC